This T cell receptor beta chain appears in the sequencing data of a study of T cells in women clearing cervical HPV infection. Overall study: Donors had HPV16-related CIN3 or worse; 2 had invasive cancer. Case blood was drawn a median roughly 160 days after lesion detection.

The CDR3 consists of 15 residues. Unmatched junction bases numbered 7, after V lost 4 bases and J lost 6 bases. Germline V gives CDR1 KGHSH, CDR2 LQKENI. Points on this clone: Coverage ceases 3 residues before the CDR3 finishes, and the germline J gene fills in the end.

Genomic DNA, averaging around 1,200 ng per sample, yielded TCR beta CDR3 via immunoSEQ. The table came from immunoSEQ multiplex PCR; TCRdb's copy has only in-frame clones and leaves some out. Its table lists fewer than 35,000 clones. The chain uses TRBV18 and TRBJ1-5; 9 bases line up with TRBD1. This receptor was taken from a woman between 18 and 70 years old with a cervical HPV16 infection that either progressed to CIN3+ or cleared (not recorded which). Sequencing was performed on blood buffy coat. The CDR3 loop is CASSQGQGPGQPQHF. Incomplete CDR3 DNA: TGTGCCAGCTCACAAGGACAGGGGCCGGGTCAGCCC.